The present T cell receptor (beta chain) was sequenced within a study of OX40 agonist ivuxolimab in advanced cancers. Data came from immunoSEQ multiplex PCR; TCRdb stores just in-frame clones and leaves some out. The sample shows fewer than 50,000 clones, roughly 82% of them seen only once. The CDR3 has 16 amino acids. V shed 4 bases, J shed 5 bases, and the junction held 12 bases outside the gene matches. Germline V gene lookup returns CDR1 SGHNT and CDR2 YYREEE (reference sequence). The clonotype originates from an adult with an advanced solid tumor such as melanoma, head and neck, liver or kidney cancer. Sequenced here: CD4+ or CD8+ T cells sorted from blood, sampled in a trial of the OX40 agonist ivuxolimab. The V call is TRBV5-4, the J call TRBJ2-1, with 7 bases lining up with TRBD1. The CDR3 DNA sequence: TGTGCCAGCAGCCCGTACGGGACAGACCGAAACAATGAGCAGTTCTTC. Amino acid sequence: CASSPYGTDRNNEQFF. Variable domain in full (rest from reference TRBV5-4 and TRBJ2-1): ETGVTQSPTHLIKTRGQQVTLRCSSQSGHNTVSWYQQALGQGPQFIFQYYREEENGRGNFPPRFSGLQFPNYSSELNVNALELDDSALYLCASSPYGTDRNNEQFFGPGTRLTVL.